A selection of T cell receptor beta chains follows, all from one sample in a study of blood T cells in healthy people across ages. TCRdb ran MiXCR on the 5' RACE reads and lists one entry per CDR3 protein. The data hold over a million distinct CDR3 sequences, with 42% observed a single time. Material for sequencing was blood. These receptors came from a young woman in good health. Both conserved end residues are part of each CDR3. The D gene is left open where the match is weak. Expanded clones get a size class; other rows say once, few or many, or leave the size out.

J: TRBJ2-2; size: NA; V: TRBV11-2; D: NA; DNA: TGTGCCAGCAGCTCCTCAGGGTCCGGGGAGCTGTTTTTT; CDR3: CASSSSGSGELFF
J: TRBJ2-2; size: NA; V: TRBV7-9; D: TRBD2; DNA: TGTGCCAGCTTTCTAGCGGGGGAGAACACCGGGGAGCTGTTTTTT; CDR3: CASFLAGENTGELFF
J: TRBJ1-1; size: NA; V: TRBV6-2/TRBV6-3; D: NA; DNA: TGTGCCAGCAGTTACATCGGGGGCGCTTTTATTCCCGCTGAAGCTTTCTTT; CDR3: CASSYIGGAFIPAEAFF
J: TRBJ2-3; size: once; V: TRBV20-1; D: NA; DNA: TGCAGTGCTGGGGGGATTGACGGCGGGGAGACAGATACGCAGTATTTT; CDR3: CSAGGIDGGETDTQYF
J: TRBJ2-7; size: NA; V: TRBV7-9; D: NA; DNA: TGTGCCAGCAGCGGGGAGACTGGAATCGGGAAGCAGTACTTC; CDR3: CASSGETGIGKQYF
J: TRBJ2-3; size: few; V: TRBV6-6; D: TRBD2; DNA: TGTGCCAGCAATCCTAGCGGGAGGCTAGATACGCAGTATTTT; CDR3: CASNPSGRLDTQYF
J: TRBJ2-3; size: few; V: TRBV2; D: TRBD1; DNA: TGTGCCAAACAGGGGGATAAGGCAGATACGCAGTATTTT; CDR3: CAKQGDKADTQYF
J: TRBJ2-7; size: few; V: TRBV5-1; D: TRBD1; DNA: TGCGCCAGCAGCTTAGGACAGGGGCCTACCGAGCAGTACTTC; CDR3: CASSLGQGPTEQYF
J: TRBJ2-1; size: NA; V: TRBV4-3; D: TRBD2; DNA: TGCGCCAGCAGCCATGGCGGACTAGCCGGTGAGCAGTTCTTC; CDR3: CASSHGGLAGEQFF
J: TRBJ2-7; size: NA; V: TRBV6-2/TRBV6-3; D: NA; DNA: TGTGCCAGCACAGGGGACATCTCCTACGAGCAGTACTTC; CDR3: CASTGDISYEQYF
J: TRBJ1-1; size: NA; V: TRBV28; D: NA; DNA: TGTGCCAGCAGTTTATACAAGTGTGAAGCTTTCTTT; CDR3: CASSLYKCEAFF
J: TRBJ1-1; size: few; V: TRBV7-9; D: TRBD1; DNA: TGTGCCAGCAGCGCCCGGGACAGGAATCTGAACACTGAAGCTTTCTTT; CDR3: CASSARDRNLNTEAFF
J: TRBJ2-7; size: NA; V: TRBV27; D: NA; DNA: TGTGCCAGCAGACCCACCGACAGGCCTACGAGGTACGAGCAGTACTTC; CDR3: CASRPTDRPTRYEQYF
J: TRBJ2-1; size: NA; V: TRBV4-1; D: NA; DNA: TGCGCCAGCAGCCAAGGCTCCCTAAGTTACAATGAGCAGTTCTTC; CDR3: CASSQGSLSYNEQFF
J: TRBJ2-7; size: few; V: TRBV6-2/TRBV6-3; D: NA; DNA: TGTGCCAGTAGTTTCGACAGGACCTCCTACGAGCAGTACTTC; CDR3: CASSFDRTSYEQYF
J: TRBJ1-1; size: NA; V: TRBV20-1; D: TRBD1; DNA: TGCAGTGCTAGAGTCCCGGGACAGGGTACATATGAAGCTTTCTTT; CDR3: CSARVPGQGTYEAFF
J: TRBJ2-7; size: NA; V: TRBV27; D: TRBD1; DNA: TGTGCCAGCGGACAGGCCAGCTCCTACGAGCAGTACTTC; CDR3: CASGQASSYEQYF
J: TRBJ2-5; size: NA; V: TRBV9; D: NA; DNA: TGTGCCAGCAGGCGTGGGGAGACCCAGTACTTC; CDR3: CASRRGETQYF
J: TRBJ2-1; size: few; V: TRBV20-1; D: NA; DNA: TGCAGTGCTAGAGATGGGTCCACCTCCTACAATGAGCAGTTCTTC; CDR3: CSARDGSTSYNEQFF
J: TRBJ1-5; size: once; V: TRBV2; D: NA; DNA: TGTGCCAGCAGCGCAACAGGAATGCACAATCAGCCCCAGCATTTT; CDR3: CASSATGMHNQPQHF
J: TRBJ1-2; size: NA; V: TRBV12-3/TRBV12-4; D: NA; DNA: TGTGTCAGCAGTTTGAGGCCGGACAGCTACTATGGCTACACCTTC; CDR3: CVSSLRPDSYYGYTF
J: TRBJ2-1; size: NA; V: TRBV12-3/TRBV12-4; D: TRBD2; DNA: TGTGCCAGCAGTTCCGGGACTAGCGACTACCGCCGCTCCTACAATGAGCGGTTCTTC; CDR3: CASSSGTSDYRRSYNERFF
J: TRBJ2-3; size: NA; V: TRBV29-1; D: NA; DNA: TGCAGCGGGGTGGGGGGTGTAGATACGCAGTATTTT; CDR3: CSGVGGVDTQYF
J: TRBJ1-2; size: NA; V: TRBV7-2; D: NA; DNA: TGTGCCAGCAGCTCCAAAATTTGGACCCGGGGTGGCTACACCTTC; CDR3: CASSSKIWTRGGYTF
J: TRBJ1-1; size: few; V: TRBV20-1; D: NA; DNA: TGCAGTGCTCCGGGACACCAGAACACTGAAGCTTTCTTT; CDR3: CSAPGHQNTEAFF
J: TRBJ2-1; size: NA; V: TRBV4-2; D: NA; DNA: TGTGCCAGCAGCCGGGAACTAGCTATCATCGGGGCTGAGCAGTTCTTC; CDR3: CASSRELAIIGAEQFF
J: TRBJ1-2; size: few; V: TRBV28; D: NA; DNA: TGTGCCAGCAGTTTGGCCGAACTAGGCTATGGCTACACCTTC; CDR3: CASSLAELGYGYTF
J: TRBJ2-3; size: NA; V: TRBV7-9; D: TRBD2; DNA: TGTGCCAGCAGCTTAAGGCTAGCGGGGGCGCGCGGAGATACGCAGTATTTT; CDR3: CASSLRLAGARGDTQYF
J: TRBJ1-2; size: once; V: TRBV7-2; D: NA; DNA: TGTGTCAGCAGCCCCCAGACAGGTGCTAACTATGGCTACACCTTC; CDR3: CVSSPQTGANYGYTF
J: TRBJ2-1; size: many; V: TRBV25-1; D: NA; DNA: TGTGCCAGCAGTGTTGGCCGTGAGCAGTTCTTC; CDR3: CASSVGREQFF
J: TRBJ1-1; size: NA; V: TRBV7-2; D: NA; DNA: TGTGCCAGCAGCTCATTCAGGGTTCCTGAAGCTTTCTTT; CDR3: CASSSFRVPEAFF
J: TRBJ2-1; size: NA; V: TRBV6-5; D: NA; DNA: TGTGCCAGCAGTTACTCGCGGTTGAACTACAATGAGCAGTTCTTC; CDR3: CASSYSRLNYNEQFF
J: TRBJ1-2; size: NA; V: TRBV5-6; D: TRBD1; DNA: TGTGCCGGCAGCCTGGACAGGGGTGGCTACACCTTC; CDR3: CAGSLDRGGYTF
J: TRBJ2-3; size: few; V: TRBV6-1; D: TRBD1; DNA: TGTGCCAGCAGTGAAAGGACAGGGAATATCGATACGCAGTATTTT; CDR3: CASSERTGNIDTQYF
J: TRBJ2-7; size: NA; V: TRBV20-1; D: TRBD1; DNA: TGCAGTACTAGAGAGATCGGGACAGGGTTGAGGTACGAGCAGTACTTC; CDR3: CSTREIGTGLRYEQYF
J: TRBJ2-7; size: NA; V: TRBV5-1; D: NA; DNA: TGCGCCAGCAGCTATGGACAGAACTACGAGCAGTACTTC; CDR3: CASSYGQNYEQYF
J: TRBJ2-3; size: NA; V: TRBV10-1; D: TRBD2; DNA: TGCGCCAGCAGTGAATCTAGCGGGAGCTTAGATACGCAGTATTTT; CDR3: CASSESSGSLDTQYF
J: TRBJ2-2; size: NA; V: TRBV25-1; D: NA; DNA: TGTGCCAGCAGTGACCGCCGCCTTTTCGCCGGGGAGCTGTTTTTT; CDR3: CASSDRRLFAGELFF
J: TRBJ1-3; size: NA; V: TRBV15; D: NA; DNA: TGTGCCACCAGCAGAGGCCACATCTCTGGAAACACCATATATTTT; CDR3: CATSRGHISGNTIYF
J: TRBJ2-3; size: few; V: TRBV7-9; D: NA; DNA: TGTGCCAGCAGCCCACGCGCGGGGAACCCCACAGATACGCAGTATTTT; CDR3: CASSPRAGNPTDTQYF
J: TRBJ1-2; size: NA; V: TRBV21-1; D: NA; DNA: TGTGCCAGCAGCAAAAGGCAAAGGCAGGACATTAACTATGGCTACACCTTC; CDR3: CASSKRQRQDINYGYTF
J: TRBJ2-5; size: NA; V: TRBV20-1; D: TRBD1; DNA: TGCAGTGCTAGGCTCGGACAGGGGAAAGAGACCCAGTACTTC; CDR3: CSARLGQGKETQYF
J: TRBJ2-7; size: NA; V: TRBV20-1; D: NA; DNA: TGCAGTGCTAGACTAGACTTCCGCGAGCAGTACTTC; CDR3: CSARLDFREQYF
J: TRBJ1-4; size: NA; V: TRBV4-3; D: TRBD1; DNA: TGCGCCAGCAGCCAAGATCTTATAGGGACAGATGAAAAACTGTTTTTT; CDR3: CASSQDLIGTDEKLFF